This record concerns one T cell receptor beta chain sequence. These data belong to a study of identical twins. TCRdb redid the calling of the 5' RACE reads with MiXCR, one entry per CDR3 protein. The sample lists under 250,000 distinct CDR3 sequences, about an eighth occurring once. This CDR3 region has 16 residues. Trimming cost V 3 bases and J 6 bases, with 18 bases left between them. Germline V gene data show CDR1 as KGHSH and CDR2 as LQKENI. These records were also assigned to another study, of yellow fever vaccine responses in identical twins.

The sequence was collected from a woman aged 18-29 years in good health. The chain recombines TRBV18 with TRBJ2-1, with D possibly being TRBD2 (5 bases). Specimen: memory (CD45RO+) T cells sorted from blood. The CDR3 DNA reads TGTGCCAGCTCACCCCCTTTAGCGCGTTTGGGCAATGAGCAGTTCTTC. Translating gives CASSPPLARLGNEQFF.